This T cell receptor (beta chain) was captured by sequencing in a study of immune cell composition in non-small cell lung cancer. Overall study results and limits: Clones >0.5% enriched in tumour were rarer in adenocarcinoma (around 33%) than squamous (roughly 75%).

Assay used: immunoSEQ multiplex PCR; TCRdb lists only in-frame clones, some missing. The data show about 2,800 clones, 60% to 85% seen once. As to this clone: Its specificity is unknown.

Normal lung was sampled as far from the tumour as possible, at least 3 cm. V lost 0 bases, J lost 1 base, and 12 bases stayed unmatched. CDR1 SGDLS and CDR2 YYNGEE come from the germline V gene. This CDR3 is built from 19 residues. The source material was non-adjacent lung tissue. The clonotype comes from a human donor with non-small cell lung cancer. The V and J genes are TRBV9 and TRBJ2-3, with 9 bases that match TRBD1. CDR3 sequence reads: CASSVEQGASLRGTDTQYF. In nucleotides, the CDR3 is TGTGCCAGCAGCGTAGAACAGGGGGCCTCATTAAGGGGCACAGATACGCAGTATTTT.